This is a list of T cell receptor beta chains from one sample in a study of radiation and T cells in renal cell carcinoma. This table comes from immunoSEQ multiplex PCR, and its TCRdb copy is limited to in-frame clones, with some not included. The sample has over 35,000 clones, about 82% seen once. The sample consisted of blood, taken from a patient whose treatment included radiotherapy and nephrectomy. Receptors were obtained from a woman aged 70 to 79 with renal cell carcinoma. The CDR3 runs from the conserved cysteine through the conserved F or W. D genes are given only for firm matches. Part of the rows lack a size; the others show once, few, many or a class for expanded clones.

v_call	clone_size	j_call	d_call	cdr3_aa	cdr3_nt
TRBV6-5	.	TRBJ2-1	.	CAGSYLRSRSYNEQFF	TGTGCCGGCAGTTACCTCAGGAGTCGCTCCTACAATGAGCAGTTCTTC
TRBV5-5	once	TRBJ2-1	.	CASSLLVVGEQFF	TGTGCCAGCAGCTTGTTAGTGGTTGGTGAGCAGTTCTTC
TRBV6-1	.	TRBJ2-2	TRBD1	CASSQDRDTGELFF	TGTGCCAGCAGTCAGGACAGGGACACCGGGGAGCTGTTTTTT
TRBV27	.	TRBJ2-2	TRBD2	CASSLSRGTGYTGELFF	TGTGCCAGCAGTTTATCGCGGGGGACTGGATATACCGGGGAGCTGTTTTTT
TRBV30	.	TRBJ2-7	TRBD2	CAWRAIAGKTYEQYF	TGTGCCTGGAGGGCAATAGCGGGGAAAACCTACGAGCAGTACTTC
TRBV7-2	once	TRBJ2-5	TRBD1	CASSLEGQGAQYF	TGTGCCAGCAGCTTAGAAGGACAGGGAGCCCAGTACTTC
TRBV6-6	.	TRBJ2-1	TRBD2	CASSSSGIGNEQFF	TGTGCCAGCAGCTCAAGCGGGATAGGGAATGAGCAGTTCTTC
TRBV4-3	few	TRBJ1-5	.	CASSQDWGAQPQHF	TGCGCCAGCAGCCAAGATTGGGGGGCTCAGCCCCAGCATTTT
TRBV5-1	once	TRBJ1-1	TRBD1	CASSLTGGFSEAFF	TGCGCCAGCAGCTTGACAGGGGGGTTCTCTGAAGCTTTCTTT
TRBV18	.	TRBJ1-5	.	CASSSQGGADQPQHF	TGTGCCAGCTCATCACAGGGCGGCGCCGATCAGCCCCAGCATTTT
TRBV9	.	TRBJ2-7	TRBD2	CASSVGTSGRYEQYF	TGTGCCAGCAGCGTAGGGACTAGCGGGCGCTACGAGCAGTACTTC
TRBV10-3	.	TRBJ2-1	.	CAISESDEQFF	TGTGCCATCAGTGAGTCCGATGAGCAGTTCTTC
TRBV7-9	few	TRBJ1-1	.	CASSFGRQVTEAFF	TGTGCCAGCAGCTTTGGAAGGCAGGTCACTGAAGCTTTCTTT
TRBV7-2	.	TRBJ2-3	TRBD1	CASRRQGATDTQYF	TGTGCCAGCAGAAGACAGGGGGCCACAGATACGCAGTATTTT
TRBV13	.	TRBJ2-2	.	CASSIGRLNTGELFF	TGTGCCAGCAGCATCGGACGGCTGAACACCGGGGAGCTGTTTTTT
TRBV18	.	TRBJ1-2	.	CASSPGRDNYGYTF	TGTGCCAGCTCACCGGGAAGGGATAACTATGGCTACACCTTC
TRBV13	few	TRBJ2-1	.	CASSLLGVWHGKESTYNEQFF	TGTGCCAGCAGCTTATTGGGGGTTTGGCACGGGAAGGAGAGCACCTACAATGAGCAGTTCTTC
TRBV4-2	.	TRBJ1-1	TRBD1	CASSQDRGTATEAFF	TGTGCCAGCAGCCAAGATAGGGGGACAGCCACTGAAGCTTTCTTT
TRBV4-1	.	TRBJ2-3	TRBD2	CASSQELASGGATDTQYF	TGCGCCAGCAGCCAAGAACTTGCTAGCGGGGGGGCCACAGATACGCAGTATTTT
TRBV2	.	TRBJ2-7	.	CASQAGQDYEQYF	TGTGCCAGCCAAGCGGGACAAGACTACGAGCAGTACTTC
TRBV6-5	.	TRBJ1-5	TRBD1	CASSSTGGNQPQHF	TGTGCCAGCAGCTCCACAGGGGGCAATCAGCCCCAGCATTTT
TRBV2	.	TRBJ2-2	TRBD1	CASTWTGGGTGELFF	TGTGCCAGCACTTGGACAGGGGGCGGGACCGGGGAGCTGTTTTTT
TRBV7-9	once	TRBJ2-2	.	CASSLRQNTGELFF	TGTGCCAGCAGTCTCCGACAGAACACCGGGGAGCTGTTTTTT
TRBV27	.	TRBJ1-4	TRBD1	CASRGTGVRWEKLFF	TGTGCCAGCAGGGGGACAGGGGTTCGGTGGGAAAAACTGTTTTTT
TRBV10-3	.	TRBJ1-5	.	CAINEGGLGNQPQHF	TGTGCCATCAACGAGGGGGGTTTGGGCAATCAGCCCCAGCATTTT
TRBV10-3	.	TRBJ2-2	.	CAISGVQTGELFF	TGTGCCATCAGTGGGGTTCAGACCGGGGAGCTGTTTTTT
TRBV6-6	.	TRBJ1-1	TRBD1	CASTPTGLNTEAFF	TGTGCCAGCACACCGACAGGGCTTAACACTGAAGCTTTCTTT
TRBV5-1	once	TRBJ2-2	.	CASSVGDTGELFF	TGCGCCAGCAGCGTAGGGGACACCGGGGAGCTGTTTTTT
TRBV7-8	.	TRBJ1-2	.	CASSLSNRDYGYTF	TGTGCCAGCAGCCTCTCGAACCGAGATTATGGCTACACCTTC
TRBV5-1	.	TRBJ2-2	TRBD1	CASSLAMTGSLFF	TGCGCCAGCAGCTTGGCCATGACAGGGAGTCTGTTTTTT
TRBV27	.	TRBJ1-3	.	CASSRGGSSGNTIYF	TGTGCCAGCTCTAGGGGGGGCTCCTCTGGAAACACCATATATTTT
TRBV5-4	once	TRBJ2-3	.	CASSSTSSADTQYF	TGTGCCAGCAGCTCTACTAGTTCAGCAGATACGCAGTATTTT
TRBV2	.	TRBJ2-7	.	CASSEPLGLIEQYF	TGTGCCAGCAGTGAACCACTTGGACTAATCGAGCAGTACTTC
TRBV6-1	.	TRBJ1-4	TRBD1	CASSALNRGTNEKLFF	TGTGCCAGCAGTGCTCTTAACAGGGGAACTAATGAAAAACTGTTTTTT
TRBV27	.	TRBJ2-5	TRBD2	CASSPPGLAGETQYF	TGTGCCAGCAGTCCTCCGGGACTAGCCGGGGAGACCCAGTACTTC
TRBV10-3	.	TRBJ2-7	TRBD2	CASSYSFSGNYEQYF	TGTGCCAGCAGTTACTCCTTCAGCGGGAACTACGAGCAGTACTTC
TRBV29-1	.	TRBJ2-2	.	CSVRQTLNTGELFF	TGCAGCGTCCGACAGACTTTGAACACCGGGGAGCTGTTTTTT
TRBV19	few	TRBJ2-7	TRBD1	CASSRGQGFSDEQYF	TGTGCCAGTAGTAGAGGACAGGGCTTCTCGGACGAGCAGTACTTC
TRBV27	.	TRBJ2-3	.	CASSHLRLDTQYF	TGTGCCAGCAGCCACCTACGACTAGATACGCAGTATTTT
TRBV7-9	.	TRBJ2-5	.	CASSYKETQYF	TGTGCCAGCAGCTATAAAGAGACCCAGTACTTC
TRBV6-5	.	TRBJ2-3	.	CASTATRGDTQYF	TGTGCCAGCACCGCCACGAGGGGAGATACGCAGTATTTT
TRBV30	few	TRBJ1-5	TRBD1	CAWSEGANQPQHF	TGTGCCTGGAGTGAGGGGGCGAATCAGCCCCAGCATTTT
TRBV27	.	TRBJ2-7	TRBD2	CASTGTSGIQPYEQYF	TGTGCCAGCACCGGGACTAGCGGGATCCAGCCCTACGAGCAGTACTTC
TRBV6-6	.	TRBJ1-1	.	CASSPSIQGEAFF	TGTGCCAGCAGTCCTTCTATACAGGGCGAAGCTTTCTTT
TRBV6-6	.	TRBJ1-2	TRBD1	CASSSRQGRNYGYTF	TGTGCCAGCAGTAGCCGACAGGGGCGAAACTATGGCTACACCTTC
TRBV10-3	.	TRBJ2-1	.	CAISGRGEDNEQFF	TGTGCCATCAGTGGAAGGGGGGAGGACAATGAGCAGTTCTTC
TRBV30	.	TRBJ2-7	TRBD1	CAWSHAGTGGYEQYF	TGTGCCTGGAGTCACGCCGGGACAGGGGGCTACGAGCAGTACTTC
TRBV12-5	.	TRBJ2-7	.	CASGWVTGRGNRVEQYF	TGTGCTAGTGGTTGGGTAACAGGGAGGGGTAATCGGGTCGAGCAGTACTTC
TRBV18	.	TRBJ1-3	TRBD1	CASSPGQGAGNTIYF	TGTGCCAGCTCACCAGGACAGGGGGCTGGAAACACCATATATTTT
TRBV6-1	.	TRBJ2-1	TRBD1	CASREQGGSYNEQFF	TGTGCCAGCAGGGAACAGGGGGGCTCCTACAATGAGCAGTTCTTC